The entry below gives a single T cell receptor (beta chain) sequence along with its context. This clonotype showed up many times. Its specific antigen is unknown. No much larger clone is present one base from it, and per-base qualities are unavailable. The TCR beta CDR3 regions were amplified from the RNA transcripts. The TCR CDR3 was subjected to a first round of RT-PCR using the HTBI primer set and the Qiagen OneStep RT-PCR kit. Libraries were constructed in a second round of multiplex PCR, after which size selection and purification were carried out. Sequencing of the libraries was done on an Illumina HiSeq2000 using paired-end 100 bp reads. In the original analysis: SOAPnuke was used to process the raw data, with reads discarded if the reads contained adapters or uncalled bases, had a mean Phred below 15, or lacked an exact constant-primer or identifier match. High-quality paired reads were merged using COPE v1.2.5, and each unique nucleotide sequence was defined as a clonotype. Clonotypes were aligned to IMGT TRBV, TRBD and TRBJ reference segments using MiTCR v1.1. Only V-J combinations with frequency above 0.0001, covering about 99% of repertoires, were analysed. A TCS score was defined as the ratio between F50 (clonal expansion) and ExV (chaos), using BLOSUM62-based TCRdist between CDR3 peptides within each V-J. Welch's t-statistics and random forest reduced around 550 V-J features to 10 to 15, which were used in a naive Bayes classifier (R e1071). Using fastp trimming at Q25 and MiXCR clonotype assembly, TCRdb reanalyzed the public sequencing data and kept in-frame beta chains. A single entry per CDR3 protein holds the most common genes and DNA from its merged rows. TCRdb's processing, not the authors', yielded these V and J calls. The sample table shows hundreds of thousands of distinct CDR3 sequences, and about 13% are seen once. Around 9.2% of the sample belongs to the ten largest clones.

Between the V and J ends, shortened by 6 bases and 0 bases respectively, the junction contains 16 bases. The CDR3 covers 15 residues, taking in both the cysteine and the phenylalanine. Only CDR3 DNA remains: 45 bases, in frame from the first base. For CDR1 and CDR2, the germline V gene (reference sequence) lists DFQATT and SNEGSKA. This specimen belongs to a study of T cells in Graves' hyperthyroidism and ophthalmopathy (dated by TCRdb to the late 2010s). The study in broad terms: Peripheral blood samples were taken at the time of initial diagnosis, prior to any treatment. In addition, the study compared T-cell repertoires in thyroid tissue and in blood from six Graves' hyperthyroidism patients. Prospective prediction of ophthalmopathy was tested in an independent validation cohort consisting of roughly 19 hyperthyroidism patients and around 17 patients who later progressed to ophthalmopathy. TCR V-J signatures able to tell the groups apart were searched for in a discovery cohort of 95 or so patients, of whom 43 had Graves' ophthalmopathy and around 57 had stable Graves' hyperthyroidism. According to the paper, TCR Vbeta CDR3 sequencing was carried out on some 140 peripheral blood samples, which came from more than 40 ophthalmopathy, around 75 hyperthyroidism and approximately 17 progressor patients. After blood sampling, hyperthyroidism patients were treated with methimazole at a starting dose of 30 mg daily, and ophthalmopathy patients were treated with high-dose intravenous methylprednisolone. For training and testing, the 80 to 100 patients in the discovery cohort were randomly divided in a 7:3 ratio.

Here is what the overall study found, with its caveats: A 13 V-J signature model separated ophthalmopathy from stable hyperthyroidism, with roughly 88% sensitivity and just under 84% specificity in cross-validation and 80%/75% in testing. In validation, the model predicted progression to ophthalmopathy with 60% to 71% sensitivity and roughly 72% specificity, a median of about 6.7 months before onset. No statistical method was used to fix the sample size in advance, and group allocation was not hidden from the investigators. Most expanded thyroid clonotypes (frequency above 0.001) were also detected in blood, suggesting blood repertoires may reflect thyroid immune responses.

A patient counted as having stable Graves' hyperthyroidism if no progression to ophthalmopathy occurred over 18 months of follow-up. Hyperthyroidism patients were aged 18 to 65 years and newly diagnosed, with disease duration of less than 2 months. Any patient with an uncontrolled infection, another autoimmune disease, pregnancy or lactation was excluded. Clinical symptoms, serum thyroxine and TRAb, thyroid ultrasound, and orbital computed tomography formed the basis for the diagnoses. PBMCs were separated from over 9 ml of fresh peripheral blood using Ficoll-Paque density gradient centrifugation. Total RNA was extracted with Trizol reagent, and quality was checked on an Agilent 2100 Bioanalyzer.

The specimen sequenced was blood. This receptor was obtained from a woman aged 18-29 years with Graves' hyperthyroidism. This sequence uses TRBV20-1 and TRBJ2-3; a tentative D match to TRBD2 spans 5 bases. The DNA reads TGCAGTGCCATCCCGGACGGCGGGAGCACAGATACGCAGTATTTT. The translation is CSAIPDGGSTDTQYF.